A selection of T cell receptor beta chains follows, all from one sample in a study of T cells after yellow fever vaccination. TCRdb reprocessed the 5' RACE reads with MiXCR, giving one entry per CDR3 protein. The table lists some 350,000 distinct CDR3 sequences, approximately 4.2% of them singletons, with 20% to 30% in the top ten. The sample here was PBMCs, taken 5 days after the yellow fever booster vaccination. The receptors here all came from a man younger than 30 who received the YFV17D yellow fever vaccine. The CDR3 runs from the conserved cysteine through the conserved F or W.

j_gene	v_gene	CDR3aa
TRBJ2-1	TRBV9	CASSVVGGGASSDEQFF
TRBJ2-7	TRBV13	CASSLGRLAAEQYF
TRBJ1-2	TRBV18	CASSPLPPARDLSNYGYTF
TRBJ1-2	TRBV20-1	CSARSIYGYTF
TRBJ1-3	TRBV4-3	CASSQDYQDPSGNTIYF
TRBJ2-5	TRBV30	CAWRSTGPRETQYF
TRBJ1-6	TRBV4-3	CASSQSGGRDSPLHF
TRBJ2-5	TRBV5-6	CASSPGAETQYF
TRBJ2-3	TRBV6-2/TRBV6-3	CASSYIALKDTQYF
TRBJ2-1	TRBV7-9	CASSRRGGGALDNEQFF
TRBJ1-5	TRBV19	CASQEGIGQPQHF
TRBJ2-5	TRBV7-2	CASSLGLDQETQYF
TRBJ1-2	TRBV12-3/TRBV12-4	CASSPGVGYTF
TRBJ2-1	TRBV5-5	CASSRQIGEQFF
TRBJ1-2	TRBV11-2	CASSLVQGSGYTF
TRBJ1-5	TRBV5-1	CASSIGTGGRGGSNQPQHF
TRBJ1-1	TRBV7-9	CASIGYPNTEAFF
TRBJ1-1	TRBV5-1	CASSSTGFEAFF
TRBJ2-3	TRBV7-3	CASSFMAGRTQYF
TRBJ1-4	TRBV6-6	CASSYSGGPEKLFF
TRBJ1-3	TRBV14	CASRMTVSGNTIYF
TRBJ2-5	TRBV7-2	CASSLQKGEETQYF
TRBJ1-2	TRBV5-1	CASSLAGPYGYTF
TRBJ1-2	TRBV4-3	CASSHSAGGNYGYTF
TRBJ2-3	TRBV29-1	CSVESPRTDTQYF
TRBJ2-6	TRBV6-1	CASSAAATGANVLTF
TRBJ1-1	TRBV9	CASSVVTPGQGGAEAFF
TRBJ2-2	TRBV7-2	CASSLDPRRSGELFF
TRBJ1-1	TRBV5-6	CASTLQGFTEAFF
TRBJ2-5	TRBV15	CATSRDRGQETQYF
TRBJ2-5	TRBV5-6	CASRAGTGFQETQYF
TRBJ2-7	TRBV4-2	CASSLEDSSSYEQYF
TRBJ2-1	TRBV7-2	CASSPRTSVSSYNEQFF
TRBJ2-4	TRBV11-2	CASSSGTSGGPKNIQYF
TRBJ1-1	TRBV24-1	CATNWPKRELYREAFF
TRBJ1-2	TRBV27	CASSSRLRVPYGYTF
TRBJ2-1	TRBV27	CASRGVSYNEQFF
TRBJ2-3	TRBV5-1	CASTFTRAWGTDTQYF
TRBJ2-1	TRBV30	CAWSGPDEQFF
TRBJ2-2	TRBV6-1	CASSAGTGSGELFF
TRBJ2-5	TRBV7-9	CASSPTAAEETQYF
TRBJ2-6	TRBV5-4	CASRSASGANVLTF
TRBJ2-7	TRBV27	CASRRQGAYEQYF
TRBJ2-4	TRBV4-1	CASSQRGWGVSENIQYF
TRBJ2-3	TRBV7-9	CASSPKVLSGEDTQYF
TRBJ1-1	TRBV6-5	CASSYRTANTEAFF
TRBJ2-5	TRBV20-1	CSAREIQETQYF
TRBJ2-7	TRBV4-3	CASSRGLAGDSYEQYF
TRBJ1-2	TRBV12-3/TRBV12-4	CASTQAGQGLNGYTF
TRBJ2-7	TRBV6-2/TRBV6-3	CASAGGLPYEQYF
TRBJ2-7	TRBV29-1	CSVVQGNPYEQYF
TRBJ2-6	TRBV7-9	CASSLDRRTGQIAF
TRBJ2-1	TRBV7-2	CASSATGVEFF
TRBJ2-1	TRBV21-1	CASPGTGAPPRNEQFF
TRBJ2-5	TRBV12-3/TRBV12-4	CASRLGGGLETQYF
TRBJ2-5	TRBV7-9	CASSLLGLGGETQYF
TRBJ2-3	TRBV24-1	CASQRGAADTQYF